This is a list of T cell receptor beta chains from one sample in a study of T cells in localized non-small cell lung cancer. Assay: immunoSEQ multiplex PCR; the TCRdb copy retains only in-frame clones and omits some. The sample shows approximately 21,000 clones, approximately 88% of them seen only once. Sequences were derived from peripheral blood mononuclear cells, sampled before any cancer treatment. The origin of the receptors is a male donor aged 60 or over with stage II lung adenocarcinoma. CDR3s include the opening cysteine and the closing phenylalanine or tryptophan. The D gene is left open where the match is weak. Some rows have no size entry. The others give once, few or many, or a class for an expanded clone.

d_call: TRBD1; j_call: TRBJ2-1; clone_size: -; v_call: TRBV27; cdr3_aa: CASSHFQKTGVVNEQFF; cdr3_nt: TGTGCCAGCAGTCACTTTCAAAAGACAGGGGTGGTCAATGAGCAGTTCTTC
d_call: -; j_call: TRBJ2-7; clone_size: -; v_call: TRBV28; cdr3_aa: CASSWPSLAYEQYF; cdr3_nt: TGTGCCAGCAGTTGGCCATCTTTGGCCTACGAGCAGTACTTC
d_call: TRBD1; j_call: TRBJ2-7; clone_size: -; v_call: TRBV28; cdr3_aa: CASSLSGTGVYEQYF; cdr3_nt: TGTGCCAGCAGTCTGTCCGGGACAGGGGTCTACGAGCAGTACTTC
d_call: TRBD2; j_call: TRBJ2-5; clone_size: -; v_call: TRBV6-6; cdr3_aa: CASSYISGGGETQYF; cdr3_nt: TGTGCCAGCAGTTACATCAGCGGCGGGGGAGAGACCCAGTACTTC
d_call: -; j_call: TRBJ1-4; clone_size: once; v_call: TRBV10-3; cdr3_aa: CAIRESITNEKLFF; cdr3_nt: TGTGCCATCAGGGAATCTATAACTAATGAAAAACTGTTTTTT
d_call: -; j_call: TRBJ1-5; clone_size: -; v_call: TRBV7-9; cdr3_aa: CASSLTPGTLDQPQHF; cdr3_nt: TGTGCCAGCAGCTTAACCCCCGGGACGTTGGATCAGCCCCAGCATTTT
d_call: TRBD2; j_call: TRBJ2-1; clone_size: -; v_call: TRBV4-2; cdr3_aa: CASSQGLAGDPTSLYNEQFF; cdr3_nt: TGTGCCAGCAGCCAAGGACTAGCGGGAGACCCCACCTCCCTATACAATGAGCAGTTCTTC
d_call: -; j_call: TRBJ2-2; clone_size: -; v_call: TRBV27; cdr3_aa: CPGTMNTGELFF; cdr3_nt: TGCCCCGGGACAATGAACACCGGGGAGCTGTTTTTT
d_call: -; j_call: TRBJ2-6; clone_size: -; v_call: TRBV5-4; cdr3_aa: CASSLGGWGANVLTF; cdr3_nt: TGTGCCAGCAGCTTGGGGGGCTGGGGGGCCAACGTCCTGACTTTC
d_call: TRBD1; j_call: TRBJ1-4; clone_size: -; v_call: TRBV4-1; cdr3_aa: CASSPGQGSTNEKLFF; cdr3_nt: TGCGCCAGCAGCCCGGGACAGGGATCAACTAATGAAAAACTGTTTTTT
d_call: TRBD1; j_call: TRBJ1-5; clone_size: -; v_call: TRBV4-1; cdr3_aa: CASSYRGRSQPQHF; cdr3_nt: TGCGCCAGCAGCTACAGGGGGCGAAGTCAGCCCCAGCATTTT
d_call: -; j_call: TRBJ2-2; clone_size: -; v_call: TRBV7-8; cdr3_aa: CASSLEVNWDGELFF; cdr3_nt: TGTGCCAGCAGCTTAGAAGTCAATTGGGACGGGGAGCTGTTTTTT
d_call: -; j_call: TRBJ2-5; clone_size: -; v_call: TRBV29-1; cdr3_aa: CSDLNPWETQYF; cdr3_nt: TGCAGTGATCTTAATCCGTGGGAGACCCAGTACTTC
d_call: TRBD1; j_call: TRBJ1-1; clone_size: -; v_call: TRBV5-1; cdr3_aa: CASSPQGGGNTEAFF; cdr3_nt: TGCGCCAGCAGCCCTCAAGGGGGCGGGAACACTGAAGCTTTCTTT
d_call: TRBD1; j_call: TRBJ1-2; clone_size: -; v_call: TRBV5-4; cdr3_aa: CASTVTGGSYGYTF; cdr3_nt: TGTGCCAGCACCGTGACAGGGGGCAGCTATGGCTACACCTTC
d_call: -; j_call: TRBJ2-4; clone_size: -; v_call: TRBV7-9; cdr3_aa: CASRSPPDGGAKNIQYF; cdr3_nt: TGTGCCAGCAGAAGCCCCCCTGATGGCGGGGCCAAAAACATTCAGTACTTC
d_call: -; j_call: TRBJ2-7; clone_size: once; v_call: TRBV27; cdr3_aa: CASSPSPFNRESGYEQYF; cdr3_nt: TGTGCCAGCAGTCCCTCCCCCTTCAACAGGGAATCCGGCTACGAGCAGTACTTC
d_call: TRBD2; j_call: TRBJ2-5; clone_size: -; v_call: TRBV28; cdr3_aa: CASRRGTRVTWETQYF; cdr3_nt: TGTGCCAGCAGGCGGGGGACTAGAGTTACCTGGGAGACCCAGTACTTC
d_call: TRBD1; j_call: TRBJ1-5; clone_size: -; v_call: TRBV19; cdr3_aa: CASGTGGTQPQHF; cdr3_nt: TGTGCCAGTGGGACAGGGGGCACTCAGCCCCAGCATTTT
d_call: -; j_call: TRBJ2-1; clone_size: -; v_call: TRBV11-3; cdr3_aa: CASSLRGIDSNEQFF; cdr3_nt: TGTGCCAGCAGCCTCAGGGGTATTGACTCCAATGAGCAGTTCTTC
d_call: -; j_call: TRBJ2-7; clone_size: -; v_call: TRBV27; cdr3_aa: CAVGGSGVYEQYF; cdr3_nt: TGTGCCGTGGGGGGCTCTGGGGTTTACGAGCAGTACTTC
d_call: -; j_call: TRBJ2-7; clone_size: -; v_call: TRBV6-1; cdr3_aa: CASRGFREYEQYF; cdr3_nt: TGTGCCAGCAGAGGCTTTAGAGAGTACGAGCAGTACTTC
d_call: -; j_call: TRBJ1-1; clone_size: -; v_call: TRBV9; cdr3_aa: CASSGGQRGTEAFF; cdr3_nt: TGTGCCAGCAGCGGTGGACAGAGGGGCACTGAAGCTTTCTTT
d_call: -; j_call: TRBJ1-1; clone_size: -; v_call: TRBV2; cdr3_aa: CASSITGYGEAFF; cdr3_nt: TGTGCCAGCAGTATAACAGGGTACGGTGAAGCTTTCTTT
d_call: -; j_call: TRBJ1-4; clone_size: -; v_call: TRBV10-3; cdr3_aa: CAISGEPSREKLFF; cdr3_nt: TGTGCCATCAGTGGGGAACCAAGTCGCGAAAAACTGTTTTTT
d_call: -; j_call: TRBJ1-5; clone_size: few; v_call: TRBV7-9; cdr3_aa: CASSLAHQPQHF; cdr3_nt: TGTGCCAGCAGCTTAGCTCATCAGCCCCAGCATTTT
d_call: -; j_call: TRBJ1-6; clone_size: -; v_call: TRBV2; cdr3_aa: CASSRRNSPLHF; cdr3_nt: TGTGCCAGCAGTAGGAGGAATTCACCCCTCCACTTT
d_call: -; j_call: TRBJ2-6; clone_size: -; v_call: TRBV11-2; cdr3_aa: CASSGIRVYGANVLTF; cdr3_nt: TGTGCCAGCAGCGGGATCAGGGTTTATGGGGCCAACGTCCTGACTTTC
d_call: TRBD2; j_call: TRBJ2-3; clone_size: -; v_call: TRBV19; cdr3_aa: CASSILGRGSTDTQYF; cdr3_nt: TGTGCCAGTAGTATTCTGGGGCGGGGGAGCACAGATACGCAGTATTTT
d_call: -; j_call: TRBJ1-1; clone_size: -; v_call: TRBV15; cdr3_aa: CATSSLVGVRRAEAFF; cdr3_nt: TGTGCCACCAGCAGTTTAGTCGGGGTACGCCGTGCTGAAGCTTTCTTT
d_call: -; j_call: TRBJ1-1; clone_size: -; v_call: TRBV6-5; cdr3_aa: CASSYSGEGMNTEAFF; cdr3_nt: TGTGCCAGCAGTTACTCGGGGGAGGGAATGAACACTGAAGCTTTCTTT
d_call: -; j_call: TRBJ2-7; clone_size: -; v_call: TRBV27; cdr3_aa: CASSSRPLVPYEQYF; cdr3_nt: TGTGCCAGCAGTTCTCGACCCCTAGTCCCCTACGAGCAGTACTTC
d_call: TRBD1; j_call: TRBJ2-3; clone_size: -; v_call: TRBV29-1; cdr3_aa: CSATGGDLDTQYF; cdr3_nt: TGCAGCGCTACAGGGGGAGATCTAGATACGCAGTATTTT
d_call: -; j_call: TRBJ2-3; clone_size: -; v_call: TRBV7-9; cdr3_aa: CASSLGSGYTDTQYF; cdr3_nt: TGTGCCAGCAGCTTAGGTTCGGGCTACACAGATACGCAGTATTTT
d_call: TRBD2; j_call: TRBJ2-2; clone_size: -; v_call: TRBV19; cdr3_aa: CASSLLAGDAGELFF; cdr3_nt: TGTGCCAGTAGTTTGCTAGCGGGAGACGCCGGGGAGCTGTTTTTT
d_call: -; j_call: TRBJ1-2; clone_size: -; v_call: TRBV27; cdr3_aa: CASSLSLGGNYGYTF; cdr3_nt: TGTGCCAGCAGTTTATCCCTCGGGGGCAACTATGGCTACACCTTC
d_call: -; j_call: TRBJ1-1; clone_size: few; v_call: TRBV6-6; cdr3_aa: CASSSLGRNTEAFF; cdr3_nt: TGTGCCAGCAGCTCCCTCGGCCGGAACACTGAAGCTTTCTTT
d_call: TRBD2; j_call: TRBJ2-1; clone_size: -; v_call: TRBV28; cdr3_aa: CASSLYGSASGGSYNEQFF; cdr3_nt: TGTGCCAGCAGTTTGTATGGTAGCGCTAGCGGGGGTTCCTACAATGAGCAGTTCTTC
d_call: TRBD1; j_call: TRBJ2-7; clone_size: -; v_call: TRBV28; cdr3_aa: CASSDRDRYLYEQYF; cdr3_nt: TGTGCCAGCAGTGACCGGGACAGGTATTTGTACGAGCAGTACTTC
d_call: -; j_call: TRBJ1-4; clone_size: medium-sized; v_call: TRBV2; cdr3_aa: CASSSGLARLFF; cdr3_nt: TGTGCCAGCAGTTCGGGATTAGCGAGACTGTTTTTT
d_call: -; j_call: TRBJ2-7; clone_size: -; v_call: TRBV11-2; cdr3_aa: CASSPRTETYEQYF; cdr3_nt: TGTGCCAGCAGCCCCCGGACGGAAACCTACGAGCAGTACTTC
d_call: TRBD2; j_call: TRBJ2-1; clone_size: -; v_call: TRBV27; cdr3_aa: CASTLTSGRQLYNEQFF; cdr3_nt: TGTGCCAGCACCTTGACTAGCGGGAGGCAACTCTACAATGAGCAGTTCTTC
d_call: TRBD2; j_call: TRBJ2-1; clone_size: -; v_call: TRBV5-1; cdr3_aa: CASSLETSGAQFF; cdr3_nt: TGCGCCAGCAGCTTGGAAACTAGCGGGGCACAGTTCTTC